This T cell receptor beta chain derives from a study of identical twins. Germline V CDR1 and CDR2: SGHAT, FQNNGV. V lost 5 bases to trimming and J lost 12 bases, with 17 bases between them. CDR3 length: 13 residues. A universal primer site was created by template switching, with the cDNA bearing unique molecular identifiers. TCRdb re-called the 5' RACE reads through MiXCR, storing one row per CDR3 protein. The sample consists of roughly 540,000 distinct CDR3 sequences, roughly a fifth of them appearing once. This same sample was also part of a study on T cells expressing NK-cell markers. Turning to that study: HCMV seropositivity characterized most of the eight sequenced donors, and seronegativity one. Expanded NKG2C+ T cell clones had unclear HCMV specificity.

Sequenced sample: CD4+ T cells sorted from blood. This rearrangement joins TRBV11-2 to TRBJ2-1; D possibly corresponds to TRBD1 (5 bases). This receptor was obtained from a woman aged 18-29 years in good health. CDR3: CASSVQDKLGQFF. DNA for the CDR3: TGTGCCAGCAGCGTCCAGGACAAGCTGGGGCAGTTCTTC.